The entry below describes one TCR beta chain. This clonotype appeared many times. Its target antigen remains unknown. No much larger clone exists at a distance of one base, and base qualities are not known. The sample's time point label, in plain terms: newly diagnosed GD, antithyroid drugs for less than 3 months. RNA was extracted from PBMCs in TRIzol for both TCR sequencing and RNA sequencing. The diagnosis of Graves' disease followed American Thyroid Association guidelines. Patients were recruited from an endocrinology department in Xi'an, China. From each patient, 8 to 10 milliliters of peripheral blood was collected into an EDTA anticoagulant tube. PBMCs were isolated by Ficoll Paque Plus density gradient separation without further T cell sorting. RNA quality was checked with an Agilent 2100 Bioanalyzer and agarose gel, and concentration with a NanoDrop 2000. These data originate in a study of regulatory T cells in long-lasting Graves disease (dated by TCRdb to the early 2020s). About the study as a whole: In the newly diagnosed Graves' disease group, patients had been taking antithyroid drugs for less than 3 months. Persistent Graves' disease patients were compared with newly diagnosed Graves' disease patients by peripheral blood TCR sequencing and RNA sequencing. The study was conducted in China and was registered as a clinical trial. A total of some 33 samples were covered by TCR sequencing, comprising around 13 persistent and 20 or so newly diagnosed Graves' disease patients. The research as a whole found: More public clonotypes were shared among persistent patients (2,741) than among newly diagnosed patients (966). Persistent Graves' disease patients showed lower TCR Shannon entropy and fewer highly expanded clones than newly diagnosed patients, suggesting clonal expansion. Peripheral blood alone was examined, since thyroid tissue, which constituted the primary lesion, could not be accessed. Only the TCR beta chain was sequenced and analyzed. As a limitation, the authors acknowledged that the small sample size may reduce accuracy. Persistent disease showed preferential use of TRBV28, TRBJ1-2 and TRBJ2-5, whereas newly diagnosed disease favored TRBV20-1 and TRBJ2-1.

The library came from multiplex PCR. This sample was sequenced with an Illumina HiSeq 4000. To build TCR beta libraries, CDR3 regions were amplified by Arm-PCR using iRepertoire HTBI primers. Before sequencing, the PCR products went through gel purification. The source study handled its data this way. Gene usage analysis of CDR3 amino acid clonotypes used the 50 to 70 TRBV and about 15 TRBJ segments found across samples. COPE and FqMerger were used to merge the filtered high-quality paired reads into contigs. BLAST was used to align contigs to IMGT TRBV, TRBD and TRBJ reference genes, with CDR3 defined following IMGT. Any clonotype with a frequency above 0.1% was counted as a highly expanded clone. Repertoire diversity was measured by Shannon entropy, and V-J evenness by the Gini coefficient. A clonotype found in more than one individual was treated as public. Clones were called with MiXCR by TCRdb after fastp trimmed the public reads at Q25, and only in-frame beta chains were retained. Each entry is one CDR3 protein sequence, shown with its most common DNA and genes. It is TCRdb's table, rather than the study itself, that gives the V and J calls and clone size. The sample contains approximately 350,000 distinct CDR3 sequences, 10% to 15% of them found a single time. The top ten clones comprise 18% of the sample.

From the cysteine up to the phenylalanine, the CDR3 has a length of 13 residues. Only the CDR3 part of the read is kept: 39 bases, read in frame from the first base. The junction carries 11 bases between V and J, which are trimmed by 4 bases and 8 bases respectively. Sequences ENHRY (CDR1) and SYGVKD (CDR2) are obtained from the germline V gene. This same sample was also part of a study on T cells in Graves' hyperthyroidism and ophthalmopathy. Per the second study: A patient counted as having stable Graves' hyperthyroidism if no progression to ophthalmopathy occurred over 18 months of follow-up. Hyperthyroidism patients were newly diagnosed, had a disease duration of under 2 months, and were aged 18 to 65 years. Exclusion was applied to patients with uncontrolled infections, other autoimmune diseases, pregnancy or lactation. Diagnoses were established on the basis of clinical symptoms, serum thyroxine and TRAb, thyroid ultrasound, and orbital computed tomography. The TCR CDR3 was subjected to a first round of RT-PCR using the HTBI primer set and the Qiagen OneStep RT-PCR kit. Most expanded thyroid clonotypes (frequency above 0.001) were also detected in blood, a finding suggesting that blood repertoires may reflect thyroid immune responses. A 13 V-J signature model separated ophthalmopathy from stable hyperthyroidism, with over 85% sensitivity and about 81% specificity in cross-validation and 80%/75% in testing. In validation, progression to ophthalmopathy was predicted by the model with 70.59% sensitivity and 72% to 85% specificity, a median of approximately 7.1 months before onset. A discovery cohort of about 96 patients, 43 with Graves' ophthalmopathy and about 58 with stable Graves' hyperthyroidism, was used to find distinguishing TCR V-J signatures. An independent validation cohort of 18 to 20 hyperthyroidism patients and roughly 16 patients who later progressed to ophthalmopathy tested prospective prediction of ophthalmopathy. The roughly 99 discovery patients were divided at random into training and test sets in a 7:3 ratio. In over five Graves' hyperthyroidism patients, the study also compared T-cell repertoires from thyroid tissue with T-cell repertoires from blood. After blood sampling, hyperthyroidism patients were treated with methimazole at a starting dose of 30 mg daily, and ophthalmopathy patients were treated with high-dose intravenous methylprednisolone. Libraries were constructed in a second round of multiplex PCR, after which size selection and purification were carried out. Paired-end sequencing of the libraries was performed with 100 bp reads on an Illumina HiSeq2000. SOAPnuke was used to process the raw data, throwing out any read that contained adapters or uncalled bases, had a mean Phred below 15, or lacked an exact constant-primer or identifier match. High-quality paired reads were merged with COPE v1.2.5, and unique nucleotide sequences were defined as clonotypes. Clonotypes were aligned to IMGT TRBV, TRBD and TRBJ reference segments using MiTCR v1.1. Only V-J combinations with frequency above 0.0001, covering approximately 99% of repertoires, were analysed. A TCS score was defined as the ratio between F50 (clonal expansion) and ExV (chaos), using BLOSUM62-based TCRdist between CDR3 peptides within each V-J. Welch's t-statistics and random forest reduced just over 500 V-J features to roughly 13, which were used in a naive Bayes classifier (R e1071). Sample size was not statistically predetermined, and blinding of investigators to group allocation was not performed. The paper reports TCR Vbeta CDR3 sequencing of roughly 140 peripheral blood samples: around 45 ophthalmopathy, 75 to 80 hyperthyroidism and around 17 progressor patients.

The receptor comes from a woman between 18 and 29 years old with Graves disease. Donor details come from another sample of the same person, matched by shared clones. This sample comprised peripheral blood mononuclear cells (PBMCs), obtained at new diagnosis, from a patient treated with antithyroid drugs. This sequence uses TRBV10-3 and TRBJ1-4; D gene: possibly TRBD1, on 5 matching bases. The CDR3 reads CAISGRAEEKLFF. DNA sequence: TGTGCCATCAGTGGCAGGGCTGAGGAAAAACTGTTTTTT.